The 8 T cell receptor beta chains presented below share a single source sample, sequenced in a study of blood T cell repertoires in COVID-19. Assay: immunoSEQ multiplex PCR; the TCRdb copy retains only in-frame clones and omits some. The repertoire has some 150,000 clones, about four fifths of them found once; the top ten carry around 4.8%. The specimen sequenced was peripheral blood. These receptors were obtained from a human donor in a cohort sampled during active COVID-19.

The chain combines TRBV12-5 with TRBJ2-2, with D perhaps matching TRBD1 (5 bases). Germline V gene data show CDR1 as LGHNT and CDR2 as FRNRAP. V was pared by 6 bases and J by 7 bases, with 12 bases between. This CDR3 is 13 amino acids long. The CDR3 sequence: CASGRDGIGELFF. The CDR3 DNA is TGTGCTAGTGGCAGGGATGGAATCGGGGAGCTGTTTTTT.

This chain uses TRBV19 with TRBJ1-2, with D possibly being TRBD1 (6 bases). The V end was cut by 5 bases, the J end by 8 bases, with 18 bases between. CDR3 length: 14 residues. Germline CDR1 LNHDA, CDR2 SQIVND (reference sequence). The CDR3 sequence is CASSYRGGEGGYTF. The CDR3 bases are TGTGCCAGTAGTTATCGTGGGGGCGAGGGAGGCTACACCTTC.

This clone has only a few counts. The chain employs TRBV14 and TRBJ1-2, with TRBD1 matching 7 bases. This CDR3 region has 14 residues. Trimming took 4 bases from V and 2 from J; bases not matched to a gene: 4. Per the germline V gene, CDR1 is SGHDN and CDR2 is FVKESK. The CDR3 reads CASSPQQGNYGYTF. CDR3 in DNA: TGTGCCAGCAGCCCTCAACAGGGGAACTATGGCTACACCTTC.

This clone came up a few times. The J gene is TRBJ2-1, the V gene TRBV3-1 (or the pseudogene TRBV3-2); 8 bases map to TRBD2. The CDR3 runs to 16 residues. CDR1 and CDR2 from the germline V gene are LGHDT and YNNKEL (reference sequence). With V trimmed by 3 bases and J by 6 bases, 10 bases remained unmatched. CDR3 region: CASSHTGSGGGNEQFF. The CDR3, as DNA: TGTGCCAGCAGCCACACAGGGAGCGGGGGAGGCAATGAGCAGTTCTTC.

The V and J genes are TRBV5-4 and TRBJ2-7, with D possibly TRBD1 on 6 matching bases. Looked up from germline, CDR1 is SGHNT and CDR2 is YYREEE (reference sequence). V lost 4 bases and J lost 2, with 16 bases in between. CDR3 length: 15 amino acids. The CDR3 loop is CASSLAGQGPYEQYF. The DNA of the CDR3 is TGTGCCAGCAGCCTGGCCGGTCAGGGGCCCTACGAGCAGTACTTC.

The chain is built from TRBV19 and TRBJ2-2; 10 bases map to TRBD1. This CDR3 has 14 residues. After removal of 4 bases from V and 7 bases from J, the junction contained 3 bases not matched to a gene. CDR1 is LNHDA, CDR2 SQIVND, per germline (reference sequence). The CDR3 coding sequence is TGTGCCAGTAGTAGGACAGGGGGAGACGGGGAGCTGTTTTTT. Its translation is CASSRTGGDGELFF.

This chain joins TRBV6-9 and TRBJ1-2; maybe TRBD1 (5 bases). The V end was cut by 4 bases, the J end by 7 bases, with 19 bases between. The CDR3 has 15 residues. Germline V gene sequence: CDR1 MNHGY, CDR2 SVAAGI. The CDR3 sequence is CASSSIRCREVGYTF. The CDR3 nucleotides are TGTGCCAGCAGTTCAATACGCTGCAGGGAGGTTGGCTACACCTTC.

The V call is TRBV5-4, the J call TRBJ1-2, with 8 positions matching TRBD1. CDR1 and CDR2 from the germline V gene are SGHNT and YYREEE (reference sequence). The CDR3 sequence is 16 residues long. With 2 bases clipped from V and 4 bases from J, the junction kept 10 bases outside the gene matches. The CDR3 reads CASSFGAGGNGYGYTF. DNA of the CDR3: TGTGCCAGCAGCTTTGGGGCAGGGGGCAACGGCTATGGCTACACCTTC.